This TCR beta chain was obtained from a study of technical replicates of blood from several donors (dated by TCRdb to about 2017). As for this clone: This clone's antigen is unknown. No much larger clone is present one base from it, and per-base qualities are unavailable.

Library method: the immunoSEQ multiplex PCR assay. As stored in TCRdb, this immuneACCESS dataset retains in-frame rearrangements with V and J assigned. A fraction of the clones does not appear; measured against another copy, unresolved V genes explain less than half of the discrepancy, and the remainder lacks a known reason. For this sample there are 73,000 or so clones; roughly 90% appear just once. The top ten clonotypes cover around 0.24% of the sample. The origin of this receptor is a human donor in good health. The source material was T cells isolated from PBMCs.

The CDR3 region reads CASSLSLGQGIYEQYF. The DNA sequence reads TGTGCCAGCAGCTTATCGTTGGGACAGGGAATCTACGAGCAGTACTTC. This sequence uses TRBV13 and TRBJ2-7; TRBD1 lines up with 9 middle nucleotides. The CDR3 sequence holds 16 residues, the cysteine and phenylalanine included. Left in the record is the CDR3 DNA by itself, 48 bases read in frame from the first base. Germline trimming: 2 bases from V, 3 bases from J; junction bases outside gene matches: 8. As encoded in the germline V gene (reference sequence), CDR1 is PRHDT while CDR2 is FYEKMQ.